This is a list of T cell receptor beta chains from one sample in a study of CD8 T cells in ankylosing spondylitis. TCRdb re-derived calls from the 5' RACE reads in MiXCR, one entry per CDR3 protein. The data contain approximately 400,000 distinct CDR3 sequences, 17% of them seen just once; the ten biggest clones take up over 1%. The sequenced sample consisted of blood, either unsorted or a sorted T cell fraction (not recorded which). These receptors all stem from a male donor with ankylosing spondylitis. Both conserved end residues are part of each CDR3.

J | V | CDR3
TRBJ2-3 | TRBV20-1 | CSAGRLSGTDTQYF
TRBJ1-2 | TRBV19 | CASSIGPERVYGYTF
TRBJ2-2 | TRBV7-6 | CASSLVQGTGELFF
TRBJ2-7 | TRBV10-3 | CAISELSQGVSYEQYF
TRBJ2-1 | TRBV6-5 | CASSYDRGVTYNEQFF
TRBJ1-4 | TRBV20-1 | CSASRVRRTGTWDEKLFF
TRBJ1-6 | TRBV5-1 | CASHTGGDSPLHF
TRBJ2-3 | TRBV4-2 | CASSQDLSGVTDTQYF
TRBJ2-2 | TRBV2 | CASSALTAGVSSGELFF
TRBJ1-1 | TRBV3-1 | CASSPMTGGSEAFF
TRBJ2-1 | TRBV24-1 | CATSDPPPLEQFF
TRBJ2-3 | TRBV7-8 | CASSPDSKGGTDTQYF
TRBJ2-7 | TRBV7-2 | CASSPSGGGYGEQYF
TRBJ2-1 | TRBV29-1 | CSVEGSGRNYNEQFF
TRBJ2-7 | TRBV4-3 | CASSQGQGMGEQYF
TRBJ2-7 | TRBV15 | CATSRDRRSYEQYF
TRBJ1-2 | TRBV6-5 | CASSYSTLTGLGYTF
TRBJ2-5 | TRBV7-2 | CASSLRLGTQETQYF
TRBJ2-3 | TRBV5-6 | CASSLFSGGPMGEYF
TRBJ2-1 | TRBV5-1 | CASSLALNVYNEQFF
TRBJ1-6 | TRBV2 | CASSLQPSGSPLHF
TRBJ2-5 | TRBV11-2 | CASSRQLNQETQYF
TRBJ2-5 | TRBV20-1 | CSAEPGTSRETQYF
TRBJ2-2 | TRBV7-2 | CASSGGLAGGWTGELFF
TRBJ1-6 | TRBV11-2 | CASSLVQQNSPLHF
TRBJ2-1 | TRBV5-5 | CASSPVSYTLYNEQFF
TRBJ2-2 | TRBV6-1 | CASSITGRGELFF
TRBJ1-4 | TRBV5-5 | CASTVIGQGEKLFF
TRBJ1-2 | TRBV28 | CASSLKVGGYTF
TRBJ2-1 | TRBV6-2/TRBV6-3 | CASSFQGVTSGRTHEQFF
TRBJ1-1 | TRBV10-3 | CAISPGQGGFSPTEAFF
TRBJ1-5 | TRBV5-1 | CASSLLGREGQPQHF
TRBJ2-3 | TRBV4-2 | CASSQDRGKASGSLTDTQYF
TRBJ2-7 | TRBV7-2 | CASRIDSGSNYEQYF
TRBJ1-4 | TRBV5-1 | CASSLAGDNEKLFF
TRBJ2-5 | TRBV20-1 | CSARDFRGMETQYF
TRBJ1-5 | TRBV6-5 | CASSYEGGSNQPQHF
TRBJ1-6 | TRBV14 | CASSQVATLNSPLHF
TRBJ1-1 | TRBV7-9 | CASSLSPADTEAFF
TRBJ1-1 | TRBV5-1 | CASSLVRGLTEAFF
TRBJ2-3 | TRBV20-1 | CSAKTSPGPGADTQYF
TRBJ1-1 | TRBV7-8 | CASRGAQDTEAFF
TRBJ1-1 | TRBV5-1 | CASSPAQEGNTEAFF
TRBJ1-1 | TRBV20-1 | CSAPQQGRTEAFF
TRBJ2-1 | TRBV5-1 | CASSSGTSANEQFF
TRBJ2-1 | TRBV7-2 | CASSLDARPSIEQFF
TRBJ1-2 | TRBV20-1 | CSAPPRVSYYGYTF
TRBJ2-3 | TRBV24-1 | CATSDHGLAGYSDTQYF
TRBJ1-5 | TRBV28 | CASSSPRGQGNQPQHF
TRBJ2-5 | TRBV5-1 | CASSLDRGPTRQETQYF
TRBJ2-2 | TRBV9 | CASSVEGGTNTGELFF
TRBJ2-1 | TRBV4-2 | CASSQVRFDAISNEQFF
TRBJ2-3 | TRBV20-1 | CSARGKGLAGTDTQYF
TRBJ1-1 | TRBV6-1 | CASRRSRGLGTEAFF
TRBJ2-5 | TRBV13 | CASSLQLAGKETQYF
TRBJ2-2 | TRBV5-1 | CASSLVASGMSTGELFF